This entry describes one TCR beta chain. Sequencing used immunoSEQ multiplex PCR; TCRdb keeps in-frame clones, though not all of them. The repertoire has 250,000 to 400,000 clones, approximately 89% of them found once; the top ten carry 1.5% to 2%. This entry comes from a study of blood T cell repertoires in COVID-19. Losses at the gene ends were 6 bases for V and 1 base for J; bases not matched to a gene: 7. The CDR3 sequence is 16 residues long. Germline assignment: CDR1 SNHLY and CDR2 FYNNEI. The TCR originated in a woman between 25 and 40 years old with COVID-19, enrolled during active disease. The sequenced material came from peripheral blood. The gene calls are TRBV2 and TRBJ1-5; 9 bases map to TRBD1. The DNA for the CDR3 is TGTGCCAGCAGCTGGACAGGGGAGGGGAGCAATCAGCCCCAGCATTTT. It specifies CASSWTGEGSNQPQHF.